This TCR beta chain emerged from a study of CD8 T cells in Susac syndrome. cDNA came from roughly 0.53 to 1 ug RNA primed by random hexamers. Amplification of TCR beta CDR3 by immunoSEQ multiplex PCR spanned 54 Vbeta and 13 Jbeta. TCRdb itself ran the immunoSEQ multiplex PCR reads through MiXCR, one entry per CDR3 protein. This repertoire shows fewer than 150,000 distinct CDR3 sequences, around 91% found once; its top ten account for 0.2% to 0.25%. Sequencing of TCR beta was carried out in blood CD8+ and CD4+ T cells. In the multiple sclerosis control group, patients were treatment-naive and had stable or active relapsing-remitting disease. FACS was used to enrich TEMRA cells, whereas the CD8+ and CD4+ T cells were obtained by negative isolation. The germline V gene has CDR1 MNHEY and CDR2 SVGEGT. There are 16 residues in the CDR3. V was trimmed by 0 bases and J by 0 bases, leaving 9 bases between them.

In this sample, this clonotype turned up once. This sequence originates from a human donor with multiple sclerosis. The sample consisted of CD8+ T cells from PBMCs. The V call is TRBV6-2 or TRBV6-3, the J call TRBJ2-1; no reliable D call. CDR3 protein: CASSYSIAGSYNEQFF. The CDR3 DNA sequence: TGTGCCAGCAGTTACTCGATCGCTGGCTCCTACAATGAGCAGTTCTTC.